Listed here are 14 T cell receptor beta chains from one sample, sequenced in a study of beta chain features in type 1 diabetes. The antigens of these receptors remain unknown. Overall study findings and caveats: TCRB CDR3s were moderately but significantly shorter in Type 1 diabetes patients in all four CD4+ subsets.

Expressed TCRB transcripts were sequenced, since all the RNA that had been isolated was reverse transcribed. Generated by immunoSEQ multiplex PCR, the TCRdb table keeps only in-frame clones and is missing some. The sample has some 700,000 clones, roughly 12% seen once. The specimen sequenced was naive CD4+ T cells from blood. These receptors were taken from a man younger than 35 with type 1 diabetes.

CDR3 sequence reads: CASSKIQGAEETQYF. The CDR3 DNA sequence: TGTGCCAGCAGTAAGATACAGGGGGCGGAGGAGACCCAGTACTTC. The chain combines TRBV6-1 with TRBJ2-5; 9 bases are a match to TRBD1. The length of the CDR3 is 15 residues. The V segment lost 5 bases and the J segment 5 bases; nucleotides outside the gene matches: 9. Germline V gives CDR1 MNHNS, CDR2 SASEGT.

This clone has just a few counts. V usage is TRBV6-5 and J usage is TRBJ2-3; 11 nucleotides align to TRBD2. Germline trimming cut 3 bases from V and 5 bases from J; bases unmatched to any gene: 7. The germline V gene encodes CDR1 MNHEY and CDR2 SVGAGI. This CDR3 comprises 16 residues. The CDR3 bases are TGTGCCAGCAGTTATGGGCTCACTAGCGGGGGAGATACGCAGTATTTT. This codes for CASSYGLTSGGDTQYF.

This clone was seen a handful of times. V and J are TRBV7-8 and TRBJ2-4; tentatively, D is TRBD1 (5 bases). The CDR3 runs 14 residues. Between the trimmed V and J ends, which lost 0 bases and 8 bases, there was a span of 11 bases. The germline CDR1 and CDR2 sequences are SGHVS and FQNEAQ. The CDR3 coding sequence is TGTGCCAGCAGCTTAGCTCAGGGATGGGACATTCAGTACTTC. It is translated as CASSLAQGWDIQYF.

This clone has only a few counts. The chain carries TRBV5-1 and TRBJ2-1, with 8 bases fitting TRBD1. CDR1 and CDR2 (germline): SGHRS, YFSETQ. The length of the CDR3 is 14 residues. Unmatched junction bases numbered 5, after V lost 6 bases and J lost 3 bases. The CDR3 region is CASTGTGYYNEQFF. In DNA form, the CDR3 reads TGCGCCAGCACCGGGACAGGATACTACAATGAGCAGTTCTTC.

The V and J genes are TRBV18 and TRBJ1-2, with D hard to call. The CDR3 totals 13 residues. Between the trimmed V and J ends, which lost 3 bases and 2 bases, there was a span of 7 bases. Germline V gene data show CDR1 as KGHSH and CDR2 as LQKENI. The DNA for the CDR3 is TGTGCCAGCTCACCCGGACCGAACTATGGCTACACCTTC. Its translation is CASSPGPNYGYTF.

This sequence joins TRBV4-1 and TRBJ2-3; 11 positions match TRBD2. This CDR3 has 18 residues. Germline V gene sequence: CDR1 MGHRA, CDR2 YSYEKL. Losses at the gene ends were 4 bases for V and 0 bases for J; bases not matched to a gene: 9. Here the CDR3 reads CASSRPARTSGSTDTQYF. The CDR3 DNA reads TGCGCCAGCAGCCGACCAGCTCGGACTAGCGGGAGCACAGATACGCAGTATTTT.

This clone turned up a few times. The chain links TRBV29-1 to TRBJ1-2, with D unresolved. CDR3 length equals 14 residues. The V gene lost 6 bases and the J gene lost 0 bases, with 14 bases spanning the gap. The germline CDR1 and CDR2 sequences are SQVTM and ANQGSEA. The CDR3 loop reads CSVIEASSNYGYTF. The CDR3 nucleotides are TGCAGCGTCATTGAGGCCAGCTCTAACTATGGCTACACCTTC. The variable domain in full, with the rest retrieved from reference TRBV29-1 and TRBJ1-2, is SAVISQKPSRDICQRGTSLTIQCQVDSQVTMMFWYRQQPGQSLTLIATANQGSEATYESGFVIDKFPISRPNLTFSTLTVSNMSPEDSSIYLCSVIEASSNYGYTFGSGTRLTVV.

The J gene is TRBJ1-6, the V gene TRBV13, with 12 bases that match TRBD1. The junction had 9 bases not matched to a gene; V was cut back by 5 bases and J by 7 bases. Germline V gene lookup returns CDR1 PRHDT and CDR2 FYEKMQ (reference sequence). The CDR3 totals 17 residues. CDR3 protein: CASSLRDRGRLNSPLHF. CDR3 coding DNA: TGTGCCAGCAGCCTCCGGGACAGGGGGCGGTTAAATTCACCCCTCCACTTT.

The rearrangement joins TRBV13 to TRBJ1-6; 7 positions agree with TRBD1. The CDR3 covers 15 residues. V shed 4 bases and J 7 bases; nucleotides not matched to a gene: 7. CDR1 and CDR2 (germline): PRHDT, FYEKMQ (reference sequence). CDR3 DNA: TGTGCCAGCAGCTCAGGGGGGTTTCTGAATTCACCCCTCCACTTT. It specifies CASSSGGFLNSPLHF.

The chain has TRBV4-2 and TRBJ2-6; either TRBD1 or TRBD2 may fit D (6 bases each). The CDR3 length is 18 residues. The germline V and J ends were trimmed by 0 bases and 2 bases, with 14 bases remaining between them. Germline-derived CDR1 and CDR2 are LGHNA and YNFKEQ. The CDR3 spells CASSQEMAGEAGANVLTF. In nucleotides, the CDR3 is TGTGCCAGCAGCCAAGAGATGGCAGGGGAGGCTGGGGCCAACGTCCTGACTTTC.

J is TRBJ1-6 and V is TRBV6-5, with D uncertain. Germline V gene lookup returns CDR1 MNHEY and CDR2 SVGAGI. This CDR3 is built from 12 residues. V lost 2 bases and J 7 bases, leaving 3 bases between the germline ends. Written as DNA, the CDR3 is TGTGCCAGCAGTTACAGGAATTCACCCCTCCACTTT. This sequence encodes CASSYRNSPLHF.

This clone was seen a handful of times. This sequence joins TRBV30 and TRBJ1-2; D unclear. The ends were cut back, 1 base at V and 0 bases at J, with 15 bases in the middle. Germline CDR1 and CDR2: GTSNPN and SVGIG (reference sequence). The CDR3 has 16 amino acids. The CDR3 protein is CAWSAVSLKSNYGYTF. The CDR3 nucleotides are TGTGCCTGGAGTGCGGTCAGCCTTAAATCTAACTATGGCTACACCTTC.

The chain has TRBV29-1 and TRBJ2-7; TRBD2 is a possible D gene (6 bases). CDR3 size: 14 residues. CDR1 is SQVTM, CDR2 ANQGSEA, per germline. Trimming left V 2 bases short and J 0 bases short, with 11 bases between. CDR3 amino acids: CSVERRGSSYEQYF. The DNA of the CDR3 is TGCAGCGTTGAAAGGCGGGGAAGCTCCTACGAGCAGTACTTC.

The V call is TRBV2, the J call TRBJ1-6; maybe TRBD1 (5 bases). The CDR3 totals 14 residues. The V gene's germline CDR1 is SNHLY and CDR2 FYNNEI. V was shortened by 6 bases and J by 10 bases, with 16 bases between the two germline ends. The CDR3 spells CASRTGQSRSPLHF. The CDR3 coding sequence is TGTGCCAGCAGGACCGGACAATCCCGGTCACCCCTCCACTTT.